This T cell receptor (beta chain) was sequenced during a study of graft-versus-host responses after intestinal transplantation (TCRdb year 2021). Study-wide context: Multivisceral, liver-intestinal, or isolated intestinal transplants were received by the recipients. All recipients received anti-thymocyte globulin induction followed by maintenance tacrolimus and steroids for 3 to 4 years. After intestinal transplantation, graft-versus-host and host-versus-graft alloreactive T cell clones were followed in the graft, circulation and bone marrow using bulk TCR-beta CDR3 sequencing. To identify alloreactive clones, pre-transplant mixed lymphocyte reaction products were sequenced and compared with unstimulated pre-transplant donor and recipient T cells. The cohort enrolled 20 to 30 intestinal transplant recipients, one of whom was a retransplant, and a few patients without pretransplant specimens were excluded. A peak of at least 4% donor T cells among recipient peripheral blood mononuclear cells was the definition used for donor T cell macrochimerism. Rather than being sequenced by the commercial service, samples from three later patients were sequenced in-house on an Illumina MiSeq and processed with MiXCR.

Details on this clone: Its antigen is currently not known. Nothing much larger sits one base from this clone, and base qualities are not available.

V loses 3 bases, J loses 7 bases, and the germline ends lie 16 bases apart. According to the germline V gene, CDR1 reads MDHEN and CDR2 reads SYDVKM. CDR3 length: 15 amino acids, cysteine to phenylalanine. Only the CDR3 portion is preserved as DNA: 45 bases, with reading frame beginning at the first base. Library preparation used the immunoSEQ multiplex PCR assay. Adaptive Biotechnologies carried out high-throughput TCR-beta CDR3 sequencing of genomic DNA for most patients. Processing in the source paper ran as follows. Adaptive's ImmunoSEQ software supplied the TCR sequencing data for around 17 patients, while MiXCR and VDJtools were used to process a few other patients. Because the origin of CDR3 nucleotide sequences shared between donor and recipient could not be assigned, those sequences were removed. At least 2-fold expansion over unstimulated cells and a minimum CFSE-low frequency of 0.002% (template counts) or 0.001% (read counts) were required for clones to be classified as alloreactive. Clones were considered mappable if detected in sequenced pre-transplant spleen, lymph node, or MLR CFSE-low populations of the donor or recipient. Cumulative frequency of alloreactive clones was calculated as a percentage of all sequences weighted by copy number. Entries here come from immuneACCESS through TCRdb and include only in-frame sequences with V and J called. Some clones fail to appear in such tables; in the studies checked, an unresolved V gene covers under half of the shortfall, and the cause of the remainder is unknown. That table furnishes V, J and clone size, whereas the DNA furnished D and trimming. The sample contains 43,000 or so clones, around 93% of them found a single time. The top ten constitute approximately 6% of the sample.

General study outcomes and caveats: GvH clones were detected in recipient bone marrow, and some of these GvH clones were observed earlier in ileal mucosa or blood, consistent with an intestinal mucosal origin. Early after transplant, peak levels of circulating GvH clones were associated with declines in HvG clones. Conclusions were limited by the relatively low number and heterogeneity of intestinal transplant patients. Patients with donor T cell macrochimerism had high GvH to HvG T cell clonal ratios in their allografts.

In the first month after transplant, blood samples were collected up to 4 times, and after that at least monthly when available. The specimen was PBMCs, collected roughly 860 days after a first intestinal transplant, on the day of a second. The rearranged chain carries TRBV28 and TRBJ2-1, with the D gene not clear enough to name. This clonotype originated in a human patient who received an intestinal transplant, so some T cells may come from the graft donor. CDR3 protein: CASSLAASLGNEQFF. The nucleotides are TGTGCCAGCAGTTTGGCAGCCTCACTGGGGAATGAGCAGTTCTTC.